The 19 T cell receptor beta chains given below trace back to one sample, sequenced in a study of T cell repertoires in cytomegalovirus infection. These receptors are not linked to any known antigen. TCRdb passed the reads through MiXCR, listing each CDR3 protein once. The table shows about 700,000 distinct CDR3 sequences, with around 32% occurring only once. Here the sequenced sample was cultured PBMCs, taken from culture after CMV antigen stimulation. The receptors were gathered from a human donor in good health (CMV status not recorded). Some clones in this sample may be carry-over from other donors' samples.

The chain joins TRBV4-1 to TRBJ2-2; the D is unclear. The CDR3 sequence is 12 residues long. The V and J ends lost 4 bases and 6 bases respectively, with 6 bases between them. Germline V CDR1 and CDR2: MGHRA, YSYEKL. The CDR3: CASSPAPGELFF. The CDR3 DNA reads as TGCGCCAGCAGCCCCGCCCCCGGGGAGCTGTTTTTT.

CDR3 DNA sequence: TGCAGTGCTAGATCTTTGGGTGACAGGGGGTTCAATGAGCAGTTCTTC. Its translation is CSARSLGDRGFNEQFF. V is TRBV20-1 and J is TRBJ2-1, with TRBD1 matching 9 bases. This CDR3 region has 16 residues. From germline, CDR1 is DFQATT and CDR2 SNEGSKA (reference sequence). V trimming: 2 bases; J trimming: 6 bases; junction bases outside the gene matches: 11.

V is TRBV19 and J is TRBJ1-5; D is unclear. The germline CDR1 and CDR2 sequences are LNHDA and SQIVND (reference sequence). With 6 bases removed from V and 4 bases from J, the gap between germline ends came to 16 bases. The CDR3 contains 15 residues. The CDR3 sequence is CASRGTDRSNQPQHF. CDR3 nucleotide sequence: TGTGCCAGTAGGGGAACAGACCGATCTAATCAGCCCCAGCATTTT. The full variable domain, rest sourced from reference TRBV19 and TRBJ1-5, is DGGITQSPKYLFRKEGQNVTLSCEQNLNHDAMYWYRQDPGQGLRLIYYSQIVNDFQKGDIAEGYSVSREKKESFPLTVTSAQKNPTAFYLCASRGTDRSNQPQHFGDGTRLSIL.

This clonotype occurred once. V gene TRBV20-1 combines with J gene TRBJ1-4, with 7 bases that match TRBD1. The J segment lost 7 bases and the V segment lost 6 bases, leaving 8 bases of the junction unmatched. There are 13 residues in the CDR3. The germline V gene has CDR1 DFQATT and CDR2 SNEGSKA (reference sequence). CDR3 region: CSAKGRGVEKLFF. The DNA of the CDR3 is TGCAGTGCCAAGGGCAGGGGGGTTGAAAAACTGTTTTTT.

V gene TRBV11-2 combines with J gene TRBJ2-3; the D gene is possibly TRBD2 (6 bases). The CDR3 is made up of 14 amino acids. The germline CDR1 and CDR2 sequences are SGHAT and FQNNGV. Trimming left V 9 bases short and J 0 bases short, with 13 bases between. The CDR3 region is CASSDYHSTDTQYF. CDR3 in DNA: TGTGCCAGTTCGGACTACCATAGCACAGATACGCAGTATTTT.

CDR3 amino acids: CASSGQGIYEQYF. The CDR3 nucleotides read TGTGCCAGCAGTGGGCAGGGCATCTACGAGCAGTACTTC. The chain joins TRBV6-8 to TRBJ2-7; the D gene is possibly TRBD1 (5 bases). Trimming took 5 bases from V and 3 from J, leaving 11 bases between them. The length of the CDR3 is 13 residues. The germline gives CDR1 MNHGY, CDR2 SAAAGT.

The chain links TRBV7-2 to TRBJ2-2, with D tentatively TRBD1 (5 bases). This CDR3 spans 14 amino acids. From germline, CDR1 is SGHTA and CDR2 FQGNSA. V was pared by 1 base and J by 6 bases, with 9 bases between. DNA of the CDR3: TGTGCCAGCAGCTTAGGGGTAGGGGCCGGGGAGCTGTTTTTT. Protein sequence: CASSLGVGAGELFF.

The chain employs TRBV6-6 and TRBJ2-3; D remains ambiguous. CDR3 length equals 13 residues. Germline V gene sequence: CDR1 MNHNY, CDR2 SVGAGI (reference sequence). Trimming shortened V by 0 bases and J by 14 bases, and 15 bases separated the two germline ends. The CDR3 DNA sequence: TGTGCCAGCAGTTACTCAGATACTCGAGTATGGTATTTT. Translating it yields CASSYSDTRVWYF.

This clonotype was counted at least ten times. This chain connects TRBV7-8 to TRBJ2-2; D is ambiguous. The CDR3 is 16 residues long. The ends were cut back, 0 bases at V and 5 bases at J, with 13 bases in the middle. Germline-derived CDR1 and CDR2 are SGHVS and FQNEAQ. This chain's CDR3 is CASSLAERVWTGELFF. DNA of the CDR3: TGTGCCAGCAGCTTAGCGGAACGGGTTTGGACCGGGGAGCTGTTTTTT.

CDR3 sequence (DNA): TGTGCCAGCAGTTTGGCGGGACAGGGGACTTTGAACACTGAAGCTTTCTTT. The encoded protein is CASSLAGQGTLNTEAFF. The gene calls are TRBV12-3 or TRBV12-4 and TRBJ1-1, with TRBD1 identical over 10 bases. V dropped 3 bases and J dropped 0; count of bases not matched to a gene: 7. This CDR3 has 17 amino acids.

The V call is TRBV19, the J call TRBJ2-1, with D unresolved. Trimming took 6 bases from V and 6 from J, leaving 15 bases between them. This CDR3 is built from 14 residues. Germline-derived CDR1 and CDR2 are LNHDA and SQIVND (reference sequence). CDR3 sequence (DNA): TGTGCCAGTAGGCCTAGTTCGACCCGCAATGAGCAGTTCTTC. Translation gives CASRPSSTRNEQFF.

J is TRBJ2-5 and V is TRBV24-1; TRBD2 agrees at 11 bases. Trimming removed 4 bases from V and 4 bases from J; junction bases left unmatched: 7. In germline, CDR1 is KGHDR, CDR2 SFDVKD. The CDR3 has 16 amino acids. In DNA, the CDR3 is TGTGCCACCAGTGACCACCTAGCGGGGGGACTAGAGACCCAGTACTTC. Translated, it gives CATSDHLAGGLETQYF.

The rearrangement joins TRBV3-1 to TRBJ1-1; D is unresolved. V gave up 3 bases and J gave up 6 bases, with 5 bases separating them. This CDR3 is built from 11 residues. Germline CDR1 is LGHDT and CDR2 is YNNKEL (reference sequence). Here the CDR3 reads CASSHGAEAFF. The CDR3 nucleotides read TGTGCCAGCAGCCATGGCGCTGAAGCTTTCTTT.

This clonotype came up many times. The V and J genes are TRBV7-2 and TRBJ2-5, with D possibly being TRBD1 (5 bases). Germline lookup yields CDR1 SGHTA and CDR2 FQGNSA. The V end was cut by 6 bases, the J end by 7 bases, with 15 bases between. This CDR3 contains 13 residues. This CDR3 reads CASRPQGWGTQYF. The CDR3 DNA is TGTGCCAGCAGACCTCAGGGTTGGGGGACCCAGTACTTC. Looking up the rest from reference TRBV7-2 and TRBJ2-5 gives the full variable domain: GAGVSQSPSNKVTEKGKDVELRCDPISGHTALYWYRQSLGQGLEFLIYFQGNSAPDKSGLPSDRFSAERTGGSVSTLTIQRTQQEDSAVYLCASRPQGWGTQYFGPGTRLLVL.

This clonotype has more than one count but fewer than ten. This chain links TRBV4-1 with TRBJ1-3, with a possible D match to TRBD1 (6 bases). The CDR3 covers 17 residues. The V end was cut by 1 base, the J end by 0 bases, with 13 bases between. Germline V gene sequence: CDR1 MGHRA, CDR2 YSYEKL. The CDR3 sequence is CASSQGRLGGSGNTIYF. CDR3 nucleotide sequence: TGCGCCAGCAGCCAAGGGAGGTTAGGGGGCTCTGGAAACACCATATATTTT.

This clonotype has a count of ten or more. J is TRBJ2-5 and V is TRBV7-2; TRBD2 is a possible D gene (6 bases). Germline V gene data show CDR1 as SGHTA and CDR2 as FQGNSA. CDR3 length: 14 amino acids. The germline V and J ends were trimmed by 1 base and 1 base, with 7 bases remaining between them. DNA for the CDR3: TGTGCCAGCAGCTTAGGAGCGGGCCAAGAGACCCAGTACTTC. Translating it yields CASSLGAGQETQYF.

J is TRBJ1-2 and V is TRBV6-4; 9 bases fit TRBD1. The V segment lost 6 bases and the J segment 2 bases; nucleotides outside the gene matches: 10. This CDR3 is 16 amino acids long. Germline CDR1 and CDR2: MRHNA and SNTAGT. CDR3 loop: CASSLKTGTGNYGYTF. CDR3 bases: TGTGCCAGCAGCCTCAAAACCGGGACAGGGAACTATGGCTACACCTTC.

This chain links TRBV7-9 with TRBJ1-2; D remains ambiguous. Trimming took off 3 bases at V and 4 bases at J, with 9 bases between the two ends. The CDR3 runs 13 residues. Germline V lookup: CDR1 SEHNR, CDR2 FQNEAQ (reference sequence). CDR3 residues: CASSFGLSYGYTF. The CDR3 DNA sequence: TGTGCCAGCAGCTTCGGACTCAGCTATGGCTACACCTTC.

This clonotype came up many times. The chain has TRBV7-2 and TRBJ2-5; D is possibly TRBD2 (5 bases). Per germline, CDR1 SGHTA and CDR2 FQGNSA. V shed 0 bases and J shed 7 bases, with 9 bases lying between them. CDR3 length: 13 residues. CDR3 amino acids: CASSLAGVRTQYF. Written as DNA, the CDR3 is TGTGCCAGCAGCTTAGCGGGAGTGCGGACCCAGTACTTC.